This T cell receptor (beta chain) was identified in a study of T cell changes during pregnancy in multiple sclerosis. Assay used: immunoSEQ multiplex PCR; TCRdb lists only in-frame clones, some missing. Of over 55,000 clones in the sample, around 94% were seen once. Germline CDR1 and CDR2: SQVTM and ANQGSEA. CDR3 size: 12 residues. V lost 2 bases to trimming and J lost 6 bases; unmatched junction nucleotides: 4. The material was CD8+ T cells from peripheral blood mononuclear cells, obtained in the third trimester of pregnancy. The rearrangement links TRBV29-1 to TRBJ2-7, with 7 bases identical to TRBD1. This TCR was sampled from a female donor with multiple sclerosis, enrolled in a pregnancy study. The CDR3: CSVEKGTAEQYF. The CDR3 nucleotides are TGCAGCGTTGAAAAGGGGACAGCCGAGCAGTACTTC.